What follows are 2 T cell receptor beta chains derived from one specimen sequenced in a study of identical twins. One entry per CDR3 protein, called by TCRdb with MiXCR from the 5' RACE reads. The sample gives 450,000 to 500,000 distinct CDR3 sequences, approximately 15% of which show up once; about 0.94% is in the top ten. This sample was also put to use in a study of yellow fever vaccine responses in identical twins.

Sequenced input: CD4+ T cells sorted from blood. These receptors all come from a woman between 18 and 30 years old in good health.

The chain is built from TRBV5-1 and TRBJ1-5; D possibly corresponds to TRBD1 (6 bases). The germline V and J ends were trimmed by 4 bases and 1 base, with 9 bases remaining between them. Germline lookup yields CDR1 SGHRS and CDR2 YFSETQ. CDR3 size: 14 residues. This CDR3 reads CASSVGTSNQPQHF. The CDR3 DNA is TGCGCCAGCAGCGTCGGGACAAGCAATCAGCCCCAGCATTTT.

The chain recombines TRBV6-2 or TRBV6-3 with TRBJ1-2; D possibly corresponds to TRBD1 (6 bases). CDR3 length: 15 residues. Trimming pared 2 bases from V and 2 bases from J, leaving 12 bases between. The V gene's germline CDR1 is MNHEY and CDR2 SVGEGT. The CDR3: CASSYGGGLNYGYTF. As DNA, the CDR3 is TGTGCCAGCAGTTACGGCGGGGGGCTGAACTATGGCTACACCTTC.